This passage covers 13 T cell receptor beta chains from one sample sequenced in a study of blood T cell repertoires in COVID-19. Clones were read by immunoSEQ multiplex PCR, and TCRdb kept only the in-frame ones, dropping some. The table shows fewer than 100,000 clones, with roughly 87% occurring only once. Input material: peripheral blood. The receptors shown here come from a woman at least 80 years old with acute or convalescent COVID-19.

This chain joins TRBV25-1 and TRBJ1-5, with D possibly matching TRBD1 (5 bases). V lost 6 bases and J lost 4, with 13 bases in between. The CDR3 runs 14 residues. Per germline, CDR1 MGHDK and CDR2 SYGVNS. This CDR3 is CASRETGLNQPQHF. The CDR3 bases are TGTGCCAGCAGAGAAACAGGTTTGAATCAGCCCCAGCATTTT.

The chain is built from TRBV12-5 and TRBJ1-1; the match to TRBD1 covers 10 bases. The CDR3 contains 14 residues. Germline CDR1 reads LGHNT; CDR2 reads FRNRAP. Unmatched junction bases numbered 4, after V lost 3 bases and J lost 6 bases. This CDR3 is CASGFWTGGAEAFF. CDR3 bases: TGTGCTAGTGGTTTTTGGACAGGGGGTGCTGAAGCTTTCTTT.

The V and J genes are TRBV27 and TRBJ1-6; 7 bases are a match to TRBD1. V lost 6 bases and J lost 9; bases outside the gene matches: 11. This CDR3 is built from 15 residues. The V gene's germline CDR1 is MNHEY and CDR2 SMNVEV (reference sequence). This CDR3 is CASSVFGTAGSPLHF. Written as DNA, the CDR3 is TGTGCCAGCAGCGTATTTGGGACAGCGGGTTCACCCCTCCACTTT.

The J gene is TRBJ1-1, the V gene TRBV5-5, with a possible D match to TRBD1 (6 bases). Trimming removed 5 bases from V and 0 bases from J, with 8 bases in between. The germline gives CDR1 SGHKS, CDR2 YYEKEE (reference sequence). The CDR3 totals 13 residues. The CDR3 loop reads CASSQGMNTEAFF. In DNA form, the CDR3 reads TGTGCCAGCAGTCAGGGGATGAACACTGAAGCTTTCTTT.

The chain uses TRBV30 and TRBJ1-5; 9 bases line up with TRBD1. V shed 3 bases, J shed 0 bases, and the junction held 12 bases outside the gene matches. In germline, CDR1 is GTSNPN, CDR2 SVGIG (reference sequence). The CDR3 is 18 amino acids. The CDR3 sequence: CAWSTNRDRAFSNQPQHF. In DNA form, the CDR3 reads TGTGCCTGGAGCACTAACCGGGACAGGGCCTTTAGCAATCAGCCCCAGCATTTT.

The J gene is TRBJ2-2, the V gene TRBV7-3, with 8 bases lining up with TRBD1. The CDR3 length is 16 residues. V dropped 5 bases and J dropped 2; count of bases not matched to a gene: 7. Germline CDR1 is SGHTA and CDR2 is FQGTGA. CDR3: CASSLDRGPNTGELFF. The CDR3 DNA is TGTGCCAGCAGCCTCGACAGGGGCCCAAACACCGGGGAGCTGTTTTTT.

The chain carries TRBV20-1 and TRBJ1-1, with TRBD1 as a possible D gene (5 bases). This CDR3 spans 14 amino acids. Looked up from germline, CDR1 is DFQATT and CDR2 is SNEGSKA (reference sequence). V lost 3 bases and J 1 base, leaving 12 bases between the germline ends. The CDR3 sequence is CSASFGAGNTEAFF. As DNA, the CDR3 is TGCAGTGCTAGTTTTGGGGCAGGGAACACTGAAGCTTTCTTT.

This chain uses TRBV5-1 with TRBJ1-3, with TRBD1 identical over 7 bases. The CDR3 has 15 residues. With V trimmed by 2 bases and J by 3 bases, 5 bases remained unmatched. In germline, CDR1 is SGHRS, CDR2 YFSETQ. CDR3 coding DNA: TGCGCCAGCAGCTTACAGGGGATGGGTGGAAACACCATATATTTT. Its protein is CASSLQGMGGNTIYF.

V is TRBV29-1 and J is TRBJ2-1; 7 nucleotides agree with TRBD1. The CDR3 covers 14 residues. The germline CDR1 and CDR2 sequences are SQVTM and ANQGSEA. The junction had 11 bases not matched to a gene; V was cut back by 4 bases and J by 8 bases. CDR3 nucleotide sequence: TGCAGCGTTGTTGCGGGCAGGGGGTTCGATGAGCAGTTCTTC. Encoded protein: CSVVAGRGFDEQFF.

The chain is built from TRBV4-2 and TRBJ2-1; no clear D. The V end was cut by 1 base, the J end by 4 bases, with 11 bases between. Germline-derived CDR1 and CDR2 are LGHNA and YNFKEQ. The CDR3 runs to 15 residues. The CDR3 region has the DNA TGTGCCAGCAGCCAAGGGGCAGACCTTTACAATGAGCAGTTCTTC. This codes for CASSQGADLYNEQFF.

V usage is TRBV18 and J usage is TRBJ1-1; the D gene is possibly TRBD1 (5 bases). The V gene's germline CDR1 is KGHSH and CDR2 LQKENI. The CDR3 spans 16 residues. Trimming cost V 3 bases and J 5 bases, with 19 bases left between them. CDR3 sequence: CASSPPGRGIRTEAFF. In DNA, the CDR3 is TGTGCCAGCTCACCCCCGGGACGGGGGATTAGGACTGAAGCTTTCTTT.

This chain links TRBV2 with TRBJ1-1, with TRBD1 matching 7 bases. The V and J ends lost 6 bases and 4 bases, in that order; junction bases with no gene match: 8. The CDR3 contains 14 residues. CDR1 is SNHLY, CDR2 FYNNEI, per germline. This chain's CDR3 is CASRAGQGGTEAFF. The CDR3 DNA reads as TGTGCCAGCAGGGCCGGTCAGGGGGGCACTGAAGCTTTCTTT.

The chain combines TRBV14 with TRBJ2-2, with D tentatively TRBD2 (5 bases). Germline V lookup: CDR1 SGHDN, CDR2 FVKESK. Trimming stripped 3 bases from V and 5 bases from J, with 7 bases between. The CDR3 runs 13 residues. This CDR3 is CASSHPGTGELFF. The CDR3 nucleotides are TGTGCCAGCAGCCATCCGGGGACCGGGGAGCTGTTTTTT. Full variable domain (outside the CDR3, taken from reference TRBV14 and TRBJ2-2): EAGVTQFPSHSVIEKGQTVTLRCDPISGHDNLYWYRRVMGKEIKFLLHFVKESKQDESGMPNNRFLAERTGGTYSTLKVQPAELEDSGVYFCASSHPGTGELFFGEGSRLTVL.